The 30 T cell receptor beta chains listed next were all sequenced from one sample in a study of neurological immune-mediated disorders. Via MiXCR, TCRdb re-called the 5' RACE reads, giving one row per CDR3 protein. Among roughly 74,000 distinct CDR3 sequences listed, roughly 5% were seen once. Sequenced sample: PBMCs. These receptors all come from a man younger than 35 with multiple sclerosis.

This clonotype was seen ten or more times. The chain couples TRBV3-1 to TRBJ2-2, with D tentatively TRBD2 (5 bases). CDR1 is LGHDT and CDR2 is YNNKEL in the germline V gene (reference sequence). V lost 1 base and J 9 bases, leaving 9 bases between the germline ends. The CDR3 totals 13 residues. Here the CDR3 reads CASSQGERRELFF. DNA of the CDR3: TGTGCCAGCAGCCAAGGGGAGCGGCGGGAGCTGTTTTTT. The entire variable domain, with the rest obtained from reference TRBV3-1 and TRBJ2-2, is as follows: DTAVSQTPKYLVTQMGNDKSIKCEQNLGHDTMYWYKQDSKKFLKIMFSYNNKELIINETVPNRFSPKSPDKAHLNLHINSLELGDSAVYFCASSQGERRELFFGEGSRLTVL.

In regard to this clonotype: Being one base from a much bigger clone, this may be a read error. The V and J genes are TRBV27 and TRBJ1-4, with unresolved D. The V end lost 5 bases, the J end lost 8 bases, and 18 bases lay between the germline ends. The CDR3 spans 15 residues. Germline V CDR1 and CDR2: MNHEY, SMNVEV (reference sequence). The CDR3 loop is CASSPYSRTSEKLFF. DNA for the CDR3: TGTGCCAGCAGTCCGTACAGCAGGACTTCGGAAAAACTGTTTTTT. Full variable domain (missing parts from reference TRBV27 and TRBJ1-4): EAQVTQNPRYLITVTGKKLTVTCSQNMNHEYMSWYRQDPGLGLRQIYYSMNVEVTDKGDVPEGYKVSRKEKRNFPLILESPSPNQTSLYFCASSPYSRTSEKLFFGSGTQLSVL.

This clonotype was recorded at least ten times. The CDR3 region is CASSFGTAGELFF. DNA of the CDR3: TGTGCCAGCAGCTTTGGGACGGCCGGGGAGCTGTTTTTT. The chain links TRBV7-2 to TRBJ2-2; D tentatively reads TRBD1 or TRBD2 (5 bases each). CDR1 and CDR2 (germline): SGHTA, FQGNSA. V gave up 3 bases and J gave up 6 bases, with 8 bases separating them. The CDR3 is 13 amino acids.

This clonotype was detected ten times or more. The J gene is TRBJ2-2, the V gene TRBV12-3 or TRBV12-4; no clear D gene. With 11 bases removed from V and 6 bases from J, the gap between germline ends came to 13 bases. The CDR3 consists of 12 residues. CDR3 sequence reads: CASRATPGELFF. The CDR3 region has the DNA TGTGCCTCTAGAGCGACCCCCGGGGAGCTGTTTTTT.

This clonotype showed up many times. The junction shows a germline mismatch at one end, possibly a read error. The chain uses TRBV20-1 and TRBJ1-5; 9 positions match TRBD1. The CDR3 has 15 residues. Germline V gene data show CDR1 as DFQATT and CDR2 as SNEGSKA (reference sequence). CDR3 sequence: CSATTGGYSNQPQNF. In DNA form, the CDR3 reads TGCAGTGCTACAACAGGGGGCTATAGCAATCAGCCCCAGAATTTT.

This clonotype appeared many times. This chain joins TRBV20-1 and TRBJ2-2; D is uncertain. The germline V gene encodes CDR1 DFQATT and CDR2 SNEGSKA (reference sequence). This CDR3 has 12 residues. With 0 bases removed from V and 7 bases from J, the gap between germline ends came to 6 bases. CDR3 residues: CSARDLNGELFF. CDR3 nucleotides: TGCAGTGCTAGAGATCTCAACGGGGAGCTGTTTTTT.

This clonotype was found many times. The chain carries TRBV5-1 and TRBJ2-1; D is possibly TRBD1 (5 bases). This CDR3 contains 15 residues. The V gene lost 4 bases and the J gene lost 6 bases, with 17 bases spanning the gap. Germline V gene data show CDR1 as SGHRS and CDR2 as YFSETQ. The CDR3 DNA follows: TGCGCCAGCAGCCCCCCGTCGACAGCAACCAATGAGCAGTTCTTC. It is translated as CASSPPSTATNEQFF.

On this clonotype: One junction end disagrees with the germline gene, perhaps due to a read error. The chain has TRBV20-1 and TRBJ1-6; the D is unclear. Germline-derived CDR1 and CDR2 are DFQATT and SNEGSKA (reference sequence). The CDR3 length is 14 residues. In nucleotides, the CDR3 is TGCAGTGCTTGGGAGTACTCCTATAATTCACCCCTCAACTTT. Residues: CSAWEYSYNSPLNF.

This clonotype was seen repeatedly, ten times or more. The J gene is TRBJ2-7, the V gene TRBV5-1; tentative D call: TRBD1 (5 bases). CDR1 and CDR2 (germline): SGHRS, YFSETQ. V was shortened by 0 bases and J by 3 bases, with 10 bases between the two germline ends. The CDR3 runs 14 residues. The CDR3 nucleotides read TGCGCCAGCAGCTTGGGTGTAGGGGACTACGAGCAGTACTTC. It translates to CASSLGVGDYEQYF. Full variable domain (rest looked up from reference TRBV5-1 and TRBJ2-7): KAGVTQTPRYLIKTRGQQVTLSCSPISGHRSVSWYQQTPGQGLQFLFEYFSETQRNKGNFPGRFSGRQFSNSRSEMNVSTLELGDSALYLCASSLGVGDYEQYFGPGTRLTVT.

This clonotype was seen at least ten times. The rearrangement links TRBV6-5 to TRBJ1-1; D is perhaps TRBD1 (5 bases). The V gene's germline CDR1 is MNHEY and CDR2 SVGAGI. Trimming stripped 3 bases from V and 7 bases from J, with 6 bases between. The CDR3 has 11 residues. The CDR3, as DNA: TGTGCCAGCAGTTATGGGGGTGAAGCTTTCTTT. This sequence encodes CASSYGGEAFF.

Ten or more counts support this clonotype. This chain links TRBV27 with TRBJ2-6; D is unclear. V was trimmed by 11 bases and J by 0 bases, leaving 8 bases between them. CDR1 and CDR2 (germline): MNHEY, SMNVEV (reference sequence). The CDR3 extends over 13 amino acids. CDR3 amino acids: CAASTSGANVLTF. DNA of the CDR3: TGTGCCGCCTCGACCTCTGGGGCCAACGTCCTGACTTTC.

This clonotype was picked up many times. The rearrangement joins TRBV6-2 or TRBV6-3 to TRBJ2-1; D is undetermined. V lost 6 bases, J lost 9 bases, and 12 bases lay in between. This CDR3 is built from 12 residues. CDR1 and CDR2 (germline): MNHEY, SVGEGT. As DNA, the CDR3 is TGTGCCAGCAGCCCACCCTTGGGTGAGCAGTTCTTC. Its protein product is CASSPPLGEQFF.

This clonotype was detected a few times. A much larger clone differs from this one at a single base, so this may be a read error. J is TRBJ1-2 and V is TRBV20-1; possible D gene TRBD1, 5 bases. This CDR3 region has 15 residues. Trimming pared 0 bases from V and 7 bases from J, leaving 18 bases between. Germline loops: CDR1 DFQATT, CDR2 SNEGSKA (reference sequence). DNA for the CDR3: TGCAGTGCTAGAGAGGGGCCGGAAAGGGGAGGTGGCTACACCTTC. It yields the protein CSAREGPERGGGYTF.

This clonotype was observed many times. CDR3 in DNA: TGCGCCAGCAGCCTGGGAGCGGGGGGGCGAGATACGCAGTATTTT. Translated: CASSLGAGGRDTQYF. The chain recombines TRBV5-1 with TRBJ2-3; TRBD2 matches at 10 bases. The junction had 7 bases not matched to a gene; V was cut back by 4 bases and J by 5 bases. This CDR3 is built from 15 residues. Germline V gives CDR1 SGHRS, CDR2 YFSETQ.

This clonotype appeared many times. The chain is built from TRBV10-2 and TRBJ2-3, with 12 bases that match TRBD2. V shed 7 bases, J shed 3 bases, and the junction held 2 bases outside the gene matches. Per germline, CDR1 WSHSY and CDR2 SAAADI. The CDR3 length is 14 residues. The CDR3 region has the DNA TGCGCCAGCAAGACTAGCGGGGGAACAGATACGCAGTATTTT. Residues: CASKTSGGTDTQYF.

This clonotype showed up many times. The rearrangement uses TRBV6-1 and TRBJ2-3, with D possibly matching TRBD2 (5 bases). Per the germline V gene, CDR1 is MNHNS and CDR2 is SASEGT. Trimming took off 6 bases at V and 1 base at J, with 11 bases between the two ends. The CDR3 has 14 amino acids. The CDR3 protein is CASRSLGGTDTQYF. CDR3 nucleotides: TGTGCCAGCAGGTCGCTCGGGGGCACAGATACGCAGTATTTT.

This clonotype was counted many times. The chain recombines TRBV20-1 with TRBJ2-7; no reliable D call. V shed 1 base and J shed 0 bases, with 7 bases lying between them. The germline gives CDR1 DFQATT, CDR2 SNEGSKA (reference sequence). This CDR3 region has 13 residues. The CDR3 protein is CSARVPTSYEQYF. In DNA form, the CDR3 reads TGCAGTGCTAGAGTCCCCACCTCCTACGAGCAGTACTTC.

This clonotype appeared many times. The V call is TRBV20-1, the J call TRBJ1-1; D is perhaps TRBD1 (6 bases). V gave up 4 bases and J gave up 3 bases, with 12 bases separating them. CDR3 size: 13 residues. CDR1 is DFQATT and CDR2 is SNEGSKA in the germline V gene (reference sequence). The chain's CDR3 is CSAIPGADTEAFF. CDR3 DNA sequence: TGCAGTGCTATCCCGGGGGCGGACACTGAAGCTTTCTTT.

This clonotype has at least ten counts. V gene TRBV20-1 combines with J gene TRBJ1-1; D possibly corresponds to TRBD1 (6 bases). The V gene's germline CDR1 is DFQATT and CDR2 SNEGSKA (reference sequence). This CDR3 contains 12 residues. Trimming cost V 5 bases and J 7 bases, with 14 bases left between them. As DNA, the CDR3 is TGCAGTGCTCGTCTCACAGGGAGTGAAGCTTTCTTT. It yields the protein CSARLTGSEAFF.

This clonotype was counted at least ten times. The CDR3 coding sequence is TGTGCCAGCAGTGATGCGACGGGGGGGCCGAACACCGGGGAGCTGTTTTTT. Its translation: CASSDATGGPNTGELFF. The V gene is TRBV25-1, the J gene TRBJ2-2; TRBD2 matches at 8 bases. After removal of 3 bases from V and 0 bases from J, the junction contained 6 bases not matched to a gene. The CDR3 covers 17 residues. Germline CDR1 is MGHDK and CDR2 is SYGVNS.

Many counts were recorded for this clonotype. The chain has TRBV20-1 and TRBJ1-1, with D possibly matching TRBD1 (6 bases). V shed 5 bases and J shed 5 bases, with 15 bases lying between them. This CDR3 is built from 13 residues. Looked up from germline, CDR1 is DFQATT and CDR2 is SNEGSKA (reference sequence). The CDR3 nucleotides are TGCAGTGCTCGAAGGGGGGCGCTGACTGAAGCTTTCTTT. This gives the protein CSARRGALTEAFF.

In this sample, this clonotype turned up many times. This chain links TRBV5-1 with TRBJ2-5; TRBD1 is a possible D gene (5 bases). Per germline, CDR1 SGHRS and CDR2 YFSETQ. The V gene lost 0 bases and the J gene lost 5 bases, with 5 bases spanning the gap. CDR3 length: 12 amino acids. The CDR3 bases are TGCGCCAGCAGCTTGGAGGGGGAGACCCAGTACTTC. This gives the protein CASSLEGETQYF.

This clonotype was seen ten or more times. V is TRBV29-1 and J is TRBJ1-5; possible D gene TRBD1, 5 bases. V dropped 4 bases and J dropped 5 bases, with 12 bases sitting between them. Germline-derived CDR1 and CDR2 are SQVTM and ANQGSEA. The CDR3 covers 13 residues. CDR3 loop: CSVGGQGDQPQHF. The CDR3 nucleotides read TGCAGCGTTGGAGGGCAGGGCGATCAGCCCCAGCATTTT. Full variable domain (missing parts from reference TRBV29-1 and TRBJ1-5): SAVISQKPSRDICQRGTSLTIQCQVDSQVTMMFWYRQQPGQSLTLIATANQGSEATYESGFVIDKFPISRPNLTFSTLTVSNMSPEDSSIYLCSVGGQGDQPQHFGDGTRLSIL.

To note about this clonotype: A much larger clone lies a single base off, so this may be a read error. V and J are TRBV7-9 and TRBJ2-7; D is perhaps TRBD2 (5 bases). This CDR3 has 14 residues. The germline gives CDR1 SEHNR, CDR2 FQNEAQ (reference sequence). CDR3 loop: CSSSLGPGTYEQYF. CDR3 DNA sequence: TGTTCCAGCAGCTTAGGGCCGGGGACCTACGAGCAGTACTTC.

This clonotype was detected many times. The chain employs TRBV2 and TRBJ2-7, with 9 bases that match TRBD1. CDR1 is SNHLY and CDR2 is FYNNEI in the germline V gene. The ends lost 6 bases at V and 2 bases at J; junction bases unmatched: 2. The CDR3 has 13 residues. This CDR3 reads CASRDRGAYEQYF. The CDR3 DNA follows: TGTGCCAGCAGGGACAGGGGCGCCTACGAGCAGTACTTC.

This clonotype was picked up many times. The gene calls are TRBV11-2 and TRBJ2-5; TRBD2 is a possible D gene (5 bases). Germline V CDR1 and CDR2: SGHAT, FQNNGV. V was pared by 3 bases and J by 1 base, with 12 bases between. The CDR3 spans 15 residues. CDR3 loop: CASSLGGPIQETQYF. The CDR3 coding sequence is TGTGCCAGCAGCTTGGGCGGGCCGATCCAAGAGACCCAGTACTTC.

This clonotype was seen many times. The rearrangement links TRBV11-3 to TRBJ2-2; D possibly corresponds to TRBD2 (6 bases). The CDR3 runs 13 residues. Germline V gene lookup returns CDR1 SGHNT and CDR2 YENEEA. The V end was cut by 5 bases, the J end by 7 bases, with 11 bases between. The CDR3, as DNA: TGTGCCAGCAGCACGGGGGTGGGCGGGGAGCTGTTTTTT. Translating it yields CASSTGVGGELFF.

This clonotype was seen ten or more times. The rearrangement uses TRBV1 and TRBJ1-5; the table's D call TRBD1 went unverified against the DNA. TRBV1 is described as a pseudogene. The CDR3 spans 14 residues. The CDR3: CTSTSEDRIEPQHF. The CDR3 bases are TGCACCAGCACCTCTGAGGACAGGATTGAGCCCCAGCATTTT.

This clonotype was seen at least ten times. The chain has TRBV5-1 and TRBJ2-3, with 16 positions matching TRBD2. The CDR3 length is 17 residues. Germline V gives CDR1 SGHRS, CDR2 YFSETQ. Trimming cost V 2 bases and J 5 bases; bases outside gene matches: 5. CDR3 coding DNA: TGCGCCAGCAGCTTCGGGACTAGCGGGAGGGCCGTAGATACGCAGTATTTT. Translating it yields CASSFGTSGRAVDTQYF.

In its sample, this clonotype was seen many times. V usage is TRBV6-4 and J usage is TRBJ1-6, with D possibly TRBD1 on 6 matching bases. The CDR3 spans 13 residues. Trimming pared 2 bases from V and 7 bases from J, leaving 6 bases between. Germline CDR1 reads MRHNA; CDR2 reads SNTAGT. CDR3 amino acids: CASSDGTNSPLHF. Written as DNA, the CDR3 is TGTGCCAGCAGTGACGGGACAAATTCACCCCTCCACTTT.